What follows describes a single TCR beta chain. There are 15 residues in the CDR3. The trim removed 5 bases at V and 4 bases at J, leaving 9 bases unmatched. Germline V gene lookup returns CDR1 LGHDT and CDR2 YNNKEL (reference sequence). This sample is part of a study of blood T cell repertoires in COVID-19. Looking at the study overall: Sources were T cells, B-cell-depleted T cells, or PBMCs; the material itself was cDNA or gDNA.

Here immunoSEQ multiplex PCR was the method, and the copy in TCRdb shows in-frame clones only, minus some. The repertoire includes roughly 400,000 clones, approximately 87% of them detected once, and roughly a tenth sits in the top ten. The TCR originated in a woman aged 50 to 60 who had recovered from COVID-19. The source material was PBMCs or T cells enriched from blood (not recorded which). V gene TRBV3-1 (or the pseudogene TRBV3-2) combines with J gene TRBJ2-5; TRBD1 matches 8 bases. The CDR3 nucleotides read TGTGCCAGCAGCACCCGGACAGGGTCAGGAGAGACCCAGTACTTC. This translates into CASSTRTGSGETQYF.